Following are 16 T cell receptor beta chains from one sample sequenced in a study of T-cell reconstitution after alpha-beta-depleted transplantation in children. The TCRbeta library incorporated unique molecular identifiers. A single record per CDR3 protein comes from TCRdb applying MiXCR to the PCR reads. Of 250,000 to 300,000 distinct CDR3 sequences in the sample, around 10% were seen once. The starting material was peripheral blood, obtained 180 days after TCRalphabeta/CD19-depleted stem cell transplant. The receptors come from a male patient aged 2 to 10 who had a stem cell transplant for chronic granulomatous disease, so the T cells may come from the graft donor.

This clonotype was counted at least ten times. The gene calls are TRBV9 and TRBJ2-5; D is possibly TRBD2 (6 bases). Germline loops: CDR1 SGDLS, CDR2 YYNGEE. Trimming removed 0 bases at V and 1 base at J, with 13 bases between. This CDR3 spans 16 amino acids. The CDR3 is CASSVEGRTIQETQYF. The DNA for the CDR3 is TGTGCCAGCAGCGTAGAAGGGAGGACCATCCAAGAGACCCAGTACTTC.

There are many counts of this clonotype. The chain joins TRBV7-6 to TRBJ2-2; D not resolved. This CDR3 has 16 amino acids. CDR1 is SGHVS and CDR2 is FNYEAQ in the germline V gene. V gave up 5 bases and J gave up 4 bases, with 17 bases separating them. In DNA, the CDR3 is TGTGCCAGCAGCCCCGCCCAAGGGCGCGTCACCGGGGAGCTGTTTTTT. Translating gives CASSPAQGRVTGELFF.

In its sample, this clonotype was seen a few times. This chain joins TRBV28 and TRBJ1-5, with a possible D match to TRBD1 (6 bases). V lost 5 bases, J lost 4 bases, and 15 bases lay in between. The CDR3 has 15 residues. CDR1 MDHEN and CDR2 SYDVKM come from the germline V gene. The CDR3 sequence is CASSPWERGNQPQHF. DNA of the CDR3: TGTGCCAGCAGTCCCTGGGAAAGGGGGAATCAGCCCCAGCATTTT.

In this sample, this clonotype turned up many times. V gene TRBV29-1 combines with J gene TRBJ2-3; D ambiguous. The germline V gene has CDR1 SQVTM and CDR2 ANQGSEA. Trimming left V 3 bases short and J 4 bases short, with 5 bases between. CDR3 length: 11 residues. CDR3: CSVDNPDTQYF. CDR3 bases: TGCAGCGTTGATAATCCAGATACGCAGTATTTT.

This clonotype was picked up many times. The chain links TRBV12-3 or TRBV12-4 to TRBJ2-2; no definite D call. There are 13 residues in the CDR3. V was trimmed by 1 base and J by 6 bases, leaving 6 bases between them. The CDR3 region is CASSLVEAGELFF. CDR3 in DNA: TGTGCCAGCAGTTTAGTAGAGGCCGGGGAGCTGTTTTTT.

This clonotype was counted at least ten times. The chain uses TRBV7-8 and TRBJ2-1; tentative D call: TRBD2 (6 bases). The CDR3 contains 12 residues. V gave up 4 bases and J gave up 8 bases, with 9 bases separating them. In germline, CDR1 is SGHVS, CDR2 FQNEAQ. CDR3 nucleotide sequence: TGTGCCAGCAGCTCGGGAGTGGATGAGCAGTTCTTC. This codes for CASSSGVDEQFF. The whole variable domain, remainder taken from reference TRBV7-8 and TRBJ2-1, is GAGVSQSPRYKVAKRGQDVALRCDPISGHVSLFWYQQALGQGPEFLTYFQNEAQLDKSGLPSDRFFAERPEGSVSTLKIQRTQQEDSAVYLCASSSGVDEQFFGPGTRLTVL.

A word on this clonotype: A much larger clone differs from this one at a single base, so this may be a read error. CDR3 loop: CCARSARTGVSYEQYF. CDR3 in DNA: TGCTGTGCTAGGAGCGCCAGGACAGGGGTGTCCTACGAGCAGTACTTC. The chain carries TRBV20-1 and TRBJ2-7, with 9 bases lining up with TRBD1. Germline V gene lookup returns CDR1 DFQATT and CDR2 SNEGSKA (reference sequence). The CDR3 has 16 residues.

As regards this clonotype: A read error may be the cause here, since a much bigger clone is one base away. The chain carries TRBV28 and TRBJ2-3, with 8 bases aligning to TRBD1. V lost 5 bases to trimming and J lost 1 base; unmatched junction nucleotides: 5. Germline CDR1 MDHEN, CDR2 SYDVKM. This CDR3 region has 15 residues. The CDR3 region is CASSTWTGCTDTQYF. The CDR3 DNA sequence: TGTGCCAGCAGTACATGGACAGGGTGCACAGATACGCAGTATTTT. The variable domain in full, with the rest retrieved from reference TRBV28 and TRBJ2-3, is DVKVTQSSRYLVKRTGEKVFLECVQDMDHENMFWYRQDPGLGLRLIYFSYDVKMKEKGDIPEGYSVSREKKERFSLILESASTNQTSMYLCASSTWTGCTDTQYFGPGTRLTVL.

This clonotype was seen repeatedly, ten times or more. The CDR3 spells CATSTYYNEQFF. CDR3 DNA: TGTGCCACCTCGACCTACTACAATGAGCAGTTCTTC. The V gene is TRBV19, the J gene TRBJ2-1; unclear D gene. This CDR3 contains 12 residues. Germline V lookup: CDR1 LNHDA, CDR2 SQIVND (reference sequence). Trimming took off 10 bases at V and 3 bases at J, with 10 bases between the two ends.

The chain has TRBV5-4 and TRBJ2-7, with D possibly matching TRBD2 (5 bases). CDR1 and CDR2 from the germline V gene are SGHNT and YYREEE (reference sequence). The V end lost 5 bases, the J end lost 5 bases, and 23 bases lay between the germline ends. The CDR3 loop spans 16 amino acids. The chain's CDR3 is CASRTLKSGITDEQYF. Written as DNA, the CDR3 is TGTGCCAGCAGGACCCTAAAGAGCGGTATCACGGACGAGCAGTACTTC.

This clonotype occurred many times. In nucleotides, the CDR3 is TGTGCCAGCAGCTTCAGGGCCGGCTATGGCTACACCTTC. Its translation is CASSFRAGYGYTF. The chain links TRBV7-6 to TRBJ1-2, with D possibly TRBD1 on 5 matching bases. With 3 bases removed from V and 4 bases from J, the gap between germline ends came to 9 bases. CDR3 length equals 13 residues. CDR1 is SGHVS and CDR2 is FNYEAQ in the germline V gene.

This clonotype was observed a handful of times. The chain uses TRBV18 and TRBJ2-3; no firm D call. Trimming took 4 bases from V and 1 from J, leaving 9 bases between them. Germline V gene sequence: CDR1 KGHSH, CDR2 LQKENI. The CDR3 is 14 residues long. The CDR3 spells CASSRSAGTDTQYF. The CDR3 coding sequence is TGTGCCAGCTCACGCTCCGCAGGCACAGATACGCAGTATTTT.

Ten or more counts support this clonotype. This chain connects TRBV5-6 to TRBJ2-7; D uncertain. The CDR3 runs 13 residues. Germline V gives CDR1 SGHDT, CDR2 YYEEEE. V lost 1 base, J lost 4 bases, and 9 bases lay in between. The CDR3 spells CASSLKRFYEQYF. The CDR3 DNA is TGTGCCAGCAGCTTGAAACGGTTTTACGAGCAGTACTTC.

This clonotype appeared many times. The chain combines TRBV24-1 with TRBJ2-1; 9 bases align to TRBD1. With V trimmed by 2 bases and J by 6 bases, 4 bases remained unmatched. This CDR3 is built from 15 residues. Germline loops: CDR1 KGHDR, CDR2 SFDVKD. The CDR3: CATSDSKTGGNEQFF. CDR3 coding DNA: TGTGCCACCAGTGATTCTAAGACAGGGGGCAATGAGCAGTTCTTC.

This clonotype has ten or more counts. V usage is TRBV7-2 and J usage is TRBJ1-2; the D is unclear. From germline, CDR1 is SGHTA and CDR2 FQGNSA. V dropped 5 bases and J dropped 7 bases, with 11 bases sitting between them. The CDR3 is 12 residues long. CDR3 sequence (DNA): TGTGCCAGCAGCCCTAGCGACCGTGGCTACACCTTC. Amino acids: CASSPSDRGYTF.

Many counts were recorded for this clonotype. The V and J genes are TRBV6-5 and TRBJ1-4; no reliable D call. CDR1 and CDR2 (germline): MNHEY, SVGAGI. V was trimmed by 0 bases and J by 7 bases, leaving 6 bases between them. The CDR3 is 13 amino acids. The CDR3 region has the DNA TGTGCCAGCAGTTACTCGGTGGCTGAAAAACTGTTTTTT. It codes for CASSYSVAEKLFF.